One sample yielded the 13 T cell receptor beta chains listed below, sequenced in a study of blood T cell repertoires in COVID-19. Assay used: immunoSEQ multiplex PCR; TCRdb lists only in-frame clones, some missing. This table has about 300,000 clones, roughly 86% appearing once. Sequencing was done on a sample of peripheral blood. These receptors were taken from a man between 18 and 35 years old with active or convalescent COVID-19.

The chain combines TRBV5-6 with TRBJ2-7, with TRBD1 as a possible D gene (7 bases). The CDR3 totals 15 residues. Trimming shortened V by 5 bases and J by 2 bases, and 17 bases separated the two germline ends. Germline loops: CDR1 SGHDT, CDR2 YYEEEE. DNA of the CDR3: TGTGCCAGCAGTCCCCAGGGGGGAACCGCCTACGAGCAGTACTTC. Translated, it gives CASSPQGGTAYEQYF. Filled out from reference TRBV5-6 and TRBJ2-7, the complete variable domain reads DAGVTQSPTHLIKTRGQQVTLRCSPKSGHDTVSWYQQALGQGPQFIFQYYEEEERQRGNFPDRFSGHQFPNYSSELNVNALLLGDSALYLCASSPQGGTAYEQYFGPGTRLTVT.

The chain links TRBV19 to TRBJ1-5; D is possibly TRBD1 (5 bases). Trimming stripped 5 bases from V and 3 bases from J, with 14 bases between. The CDR3 runs to 15 residues. The germline V gene has CDR1 LNHDA and CDR2 SQIVND (reference sequence). The CDR3 region has the DNA TGTGCCAGTAGTGAGGACATAAGAGACAATCAGCCCCAGCATTTT. It yields the protein CASSEDIRDNQPQHF.

The gene calls are TRBV4-2 and TRBJ1-2; no firm D call. The V end lost 7 bases, the J end lost 1 base, and 13 bases lay between the germline ends. The CDR3 has 14 amino acids. Germline V gene data show CDR1 as LGHNA and CDR2 as YNFKEQ. Written as DNA, the CDR3 is TGTGCCAGCAACCGTCCGGAGGTTAACTATGGCTACACCTTC. Amino acids: CASNRPEVNYGYTF.

The chain links TRBV27 to TRBJ1-2, with 7 bases fitting TRBD1. In germline, CDR1 is MNHEY, CDR2 SMNVEV (reference sequence). The V segment lost 3 bases and the J segment 0 bases; nucleotides outside the gene matches: 4. This CDR3 has 15 amino acids. CDR3 coding DNA: TGTGCCAGCAGTTTCGGGCAGGGGGCTAACTATGGCTACACCTTC. It specifies CASSFGQGANYGYTF.

J is TRBJ2-3 and V is TRBV25-1, with D uncertain. The germline CDR1 and CDR2 sequences are MGHDK and SYGVNS. V lost 5 bases and J lost 3, with 9 bases in between. This CDR3 contains 13 residues. The CDR3 region has the DNA TGTGCCAGCAGTCCCACAGAAACAGATACGCAGTATTTT. This sequence encodes CASSPTETDTQYF.

In this sample, this clone turned up many times. The V call is TRBV6-5, the J call TRBJ1-4, with 9 bases fitting TRBD1. The length of the CDR3 is 14 residues. J was trimmed by 4 bases and V by 6 bases; bases with no gene match: 3. The germline V gene encodes CDR1 MNHEY and CDR2 SVGAGI. The CDR3 here is CASRAGQGNEKLFF. In nucleotides, the CDR3 is TGTGCCAGCAGGGCGGGACAGGGTAATGAAAAACTGTTTTTT.

The chain is built from TRBV10-2 and TRBJ1-1; D gene uncertain. Trimming pared 0 bases from V and 1 base from J, leaving 6 bases between. Looked up from germline, CDR1 is WSHSY and CDR2 is SAAADI. The CDR3 extends over 14 amino acids. CDR3 nucleotide sequence: TGCGCCAGCAGTGAGTCCCCAGGGAACACTGAAGCTTTCTTT. This encodes CASSESPGNTEAFF.

CDR3 in DNA: TGCGCCAGCAGCGCGGACCCGACAGTGAACTATGGCTACACCTTC. Its protein is CASSADPTVNYGYTF. This rearrangement joins TRBV5-1 to TRBJ1-2, with a possible D match to TRBD1 (5 bases). The CDR3 has 15 amino acids. V was clipped by 4 bases and J by 2 bases, with 15 bases between them. Germline CDR1 SGHRS, CDR2 YFSETQ.

In its sample, this clone was seen once. The chain recombines TRBV19 with TRBJ2-7, with 7 bases aligning to TRBD1. The CDR3 is 13 residues long. The V gene's germline CDR1 is LNHDA and CDR2 SQIVND (reference sequence). Trimming at V came to 10 bases and at J to 3 bases, leaving 9 bases not matched to a gene. The CDR3 loop is CATTKTGHYEQYF. CDR3 sequence (DNA): TGTGCCACCACCAAGACAGGGCACTACGAGCAGTACTTC.

The V and J genes are TRBV7-8 and TRBJ1-1; 12 nucleotides align to TRBD1. The germline gives CDR1 SGHVS, CDR2 FQNEAQ. CDR3 length: 20 amino acids. Trimming at V came to 5 bases and at J to 3 bases, leaving 19 bases not matched to a gene. The CDR3 nucleotides are TGTGCCAGCAGCCGAGGGGGGACAGGGGGCTATCAGGCGGGTTACACTGAAGCTTTCTTT. This gives the protein CASSRGGTGGYQAGYTEAFF.

This chain connects TRBV2 to TRBJ2-2; D is uncertain. V lost 4 bases and J lost 6, with 18 bases in between. Germline values: CDR1 SNHLY, CDR2 FYNNEI. The CDR3 contains 16 residues. CDR3 amino acids: CASSVAPARDAGELFF. CDR3 DNA: TGTGCCAGCAGTGTAGCCCCAGCTAGAGACGCCGGGGAGCTGTTTTTT.

This chain uses TRBV10-1 with TRBJ2-1, with 13 bases that match TRBD2. This CDR3 spans 16 amino acids. V trimming: 5 bases; J trimming: 2 bases; junction bases outside the gene matches: 3. Germline V lookup: CDR1 WNHNN, CDR2 SYGVQD (reference sequence). The CDR3 protein is CASSSGTSGAYNEQFF. The DNA for the CDR3 is TGCGCCAGCAGTTCGGGGACTAGCGGGGCCTACAATGAGCAGTTCTTC.

V and J are TRBV16 and TRBJ1-3; D uncertain. V was shortened by 1 base and J by 0 bases, with 10 bases between the two germline ends. The CDR3 is 16 amino acids. From germline, CDR1 is KGHSY and CDR2 FQNENV. The CDR3 nucleotides read TGTGCCAGCAGCCAATATCGGGTACACTCTGGAAACACCATATATTTT. This codes for CASSQYRVHSGNTIYF. Variable domain in full (rest from reference TRBV16 and TRBJ1-3): GEEVAQTPKHLVRGEGQKAKLYCAPIKGHSYVFWYQQVLKNEFKFLISFQNENVFDETGMPKERFSAKCLPNSPCSLEIQATKLEDSAVYFCASSQYRVHSGNTIYFGEGSWLTVV.